The clone carrying this T cell receptor beta chain was detected once. Its antigen is as yet unknown. This CDR3 contains 14 residues. The V end lost 5 bases, the J end lost 1 base, and 11 bases lay between the germline ends. Germline CDR1 SGHRS, CDR2 YFSETQ. PCR was performed a second time for about 7 to 11 cycles using a sample-barcoded 5' primer and a J-beta primer mix. One entry per CDR3 protein, called by TCRdb with MiXCR from the 5' RACE reads. The repertoire consists of 1.5 million to 2 million distinct CDR3 sequences, with about two fifths occurring once and the leading ten covering 23%. The data originate from a study of blood T cells in healthy people across ages. Study findings and constraints: Long-lived and aged donors differed, with more naive CD4+ cells and higher diversity in the long-lived.

Isolation of PBMCs gave at least 7 million cells per sample. Per sample, extraction of total RNA gave at least 5.5 micrograms in every case. The material sequenced was blood. This sequence originates from a human donor in good health. The chain uses TRBV5-1 and TRBJ2-3, with D hard to call. CDR3 bases: TGCGCCAGCAGAGTAAGGGTGGGCACAGATACGCAGTATTTT. This sequence encodes CASRVRVGTDTQYF.